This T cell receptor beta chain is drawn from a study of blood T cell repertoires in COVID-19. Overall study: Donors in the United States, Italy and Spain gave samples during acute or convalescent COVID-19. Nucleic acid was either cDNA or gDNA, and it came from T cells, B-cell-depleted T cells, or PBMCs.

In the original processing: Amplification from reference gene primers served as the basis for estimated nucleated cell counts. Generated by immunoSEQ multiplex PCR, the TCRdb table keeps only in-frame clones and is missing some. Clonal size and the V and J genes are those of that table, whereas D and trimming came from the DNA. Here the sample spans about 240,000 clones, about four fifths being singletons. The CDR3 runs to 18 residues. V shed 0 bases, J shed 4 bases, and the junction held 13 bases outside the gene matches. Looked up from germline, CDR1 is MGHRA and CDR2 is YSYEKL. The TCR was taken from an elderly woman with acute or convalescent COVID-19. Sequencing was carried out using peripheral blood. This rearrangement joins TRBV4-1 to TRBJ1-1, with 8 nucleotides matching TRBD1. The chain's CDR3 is CASSQDQFSSQGGTEAFF. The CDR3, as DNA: TGCGCCAGCAGCCAAGATCAATTTTCATCACAGGGGGGCACTGAAGCTTTCTTT.